This entry features one T cell receptor beta chain sequence. The antigen remains unidentified. In chemo-refractory metastatic non-small-cell lung cancer, patients got ipilimumab CTLA-4 blockade together with focal radiation. Clones were read by immunoSEQ multiplex PCR, and TCRdb kept only the in-frame ones, dropping some. The repertoire includes 75,000 to 100,000 clones, 65% to 80% of them detected once, and approximately 2.6% sits in the top ten. The data stem from a study of radiotherapy plus CTLA-4 blockade in lung cancer. Study-level background: Patients showed objective responses in 15% to 20% of cases, and disease control was achieved by 30% to 35%. Regarding the study as a whole: Best predicting response, reportedly, were early blood T cell clone dynamics, with interferon-beta. Peripheral blood showed expansion of tumor-derived TCR clones after radiotherapy and ipilimumab.

This CDR3 spans 17 amino acids. The ends lost 4 bases at V and 0 bases at J; junction bases unmatched: 11. Germline loops: CDR1 LGHNA, CDR2 YNFKEQ. The TCR sequence derives from a human donor with non-small cell lung cancer who had a partial response to radiotherapy plus ipilimumab. Some clones in this sample may be carry-over from other donors' samples. The genes are TRBV4-2 and TRBJ1-2, with 7 bases lining up with TRBD1. The sequences come from peripheral blood, collected from a patient treated with radiotherapy plus ipilimumab. The CDR3 spells CASSPTGPGPSNYGYTF. CDR3 coding DNA: TGTGCCAGCAGCCCGACAGGGCCGGGTCCCTCTAACTATGGCTACACCTTC.